This TCR beta chain derives from a study of molecular identifiers for immune sequencing clone quantification. MiXCR was run by TCRdb on the PCR reads, yielding one entry per CDR3 protein. The sample has just over 35,000 distinct CDR3 sequences, 15% to 20% seen once; the top ten hold roughly 0.99%. In germline, CDR1 is MNHEY, CDR2 SMNVEV (reference sequence). Trimming left V 7 bases short and J 3 bases short, with 16 bases between. The CDR3 is 15 residues long. This clonotype was recorded at least ten times. The V call is TRBV27, the J call TRBJ1-5; D perhaps matches TRBD1 (5 bases). The specimen was naive CD8+ T cells from blood, with Jurkat cell RNA spiked in. Subset: FACS-sorted CD8+CD4-CCR7+CD45RA+ naive T cells. This clonotype was obtained from a human donor in good health. Some libraries in this study had Jurkat cell RNA spiked in. CDR3 residues: CASTPLSGLNQPQHF. The CDR3 coding sequence is TGTGCCAGCACTCCCCTATCAGGGCTCAATCAGCCCCAGCATTTT.